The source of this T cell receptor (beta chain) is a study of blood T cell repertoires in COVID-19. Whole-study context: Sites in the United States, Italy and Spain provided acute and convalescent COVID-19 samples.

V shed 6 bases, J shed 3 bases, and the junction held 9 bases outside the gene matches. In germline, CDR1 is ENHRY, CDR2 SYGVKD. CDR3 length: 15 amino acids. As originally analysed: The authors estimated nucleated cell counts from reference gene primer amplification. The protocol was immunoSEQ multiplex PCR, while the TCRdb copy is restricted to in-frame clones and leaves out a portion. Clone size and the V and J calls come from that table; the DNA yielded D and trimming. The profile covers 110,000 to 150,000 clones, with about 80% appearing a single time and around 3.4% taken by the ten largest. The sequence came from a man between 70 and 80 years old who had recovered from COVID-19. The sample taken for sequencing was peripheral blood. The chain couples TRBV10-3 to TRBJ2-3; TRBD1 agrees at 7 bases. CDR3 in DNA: TGTGCCATCAGGGAACAGGGGAAACTTACAGATACGCAGTATTTT. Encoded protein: CAIREQGKLTDTQYF.